The next 20 T cell receptor beta chains were all read from a single sample in a study of OX40 agonist ivuxolimab in advanced cancers. The method behind the library was the immunoSEQ multiplex PCR assay. TCRdb's version of the immuneACCESS table is confined to in-frame rearrangements and falls short of the full clone set. An unresolved V gene accounts for under half of the shortfall where checked; the remainder is of unknown origin. For this sample there are more than 25,000 clones; 86% appear just once. The ten largest clones take up about 25% of the sample. Specimen: CD4+ or CD8+ T cells sorted from blood, collected in a trial of the OX40 agonist ivuxolimab. All receptors come from an adult with an advanced solid tumor such as melanoma, head and neck, liver or kidney cancer.

The rearrangement links TRBV5-4 to TRBJ1-5; no definite D call. The CDR3 spans 13 residues. Germline CDR1 and CDR2: SGHNT and YYREEE (reference sequence). V lost 4 bases to trimming and J lost 6 bases, with 11 bases between them. The CDR3 DNA sequence: TGTGCCAGCAGCCAAGAACGCGGTCAGCCCCAGCATTTT. Encoded protein: CASSQERGQPQHF. The whole variable domain, remainder taken from reference TRBV5-4 and TRBJ1-5, is ETGVTQSPTHLIKTRGQQVTLRCSSQSGHNTVSWYQQALGQGPQFIFQYYREEENGRGNFPPRFSGLQFPNYSSELNVNALELDDSALYLCASSQERGQPQHFGDGTRLSIL.

The V and J genes are TRBV5-8 and TRBJ1-3; maybe TRBD1 (5 bases). This CDR3 has 15 amino acids. Trimming took 4 bases from V and 0 from J, leaving 11 bases between them. In germline, CDR1 is SGHTS, CDR2 YDEGEE. The CDR3 loop is CASSRDGVSGNTIYF. The CDR3 DNA follows: TGTGCCAGCAGCCGGGACGGGGTCTCTGGAAACACCATATATTTT.

The rearrangement joins TRBV29-1 to TRBJ1-2; 9 nucleotides align to TRBD1. The junction had 5 bases not matched to a gene; V was cut back by 2 bases and J by 4 bases. The CDR3 covers 14 residues. CDR1 is SQVTM and CDR2 is ANQGSEA in the germline V gene. CDR3 sequence (DNA): TGCAGCGTTGAAAGACAGGGGGGCGGCTATGGCTACACCTTC. This encodes CSVERQGGGYGYTF.

This clone was counted between two and nine times. This sample includes further DNA sequences coding for the same CDR3. The rearrangement joins TRBV7-9 to TRBJ1-2; D unresolved. The CDR3 sequence is 12 residues long. The germline CDR1 and CDR2 sequences are SEHNR and FQNEAQ (reference sequence). V was clipped by 1 base and J by 4 bases, with 4 bases between them. The DNA of the CDR3 is TGTGCCAGCAGCTTAGGAAGCTATGGCTACACCTTC. Residues: CASSLGSYGYTF.

The chain uses TRBV4-1 and TRBJ2-1, with D tentatively TRBD2 (5 bases). V gave up 1 base and J gave up 1 base, with 20 bases separating them. The germline V gene encodes CDR1 MGHRA and CDR2 YSYEKL. The CDR3 loop spans 19 amino acids. CDR3 in amino acids: CASSQVSSSQTGSYNEQFF. CDR3 DNA: TGCGCCAGCAGCCAAGTCTCTAGCAGCCAAACGGGTTCCTACAATGAGCAGTTCTTC.

The V call is TRBV2, the J call TRBJ1-1; D is possibly TRBD1 (5 bases). The CDR3 spans 14 residues. Trimming cost V 6 bases and J 4 bases, with 15 bases left between them. CDR1 and CDR2 from the germline V gene are SNHLY and FYNNEI. The CDR3 spells CASRSPGGVTEAFF. CDR3 sequence (DNA): TGTGCCAGCAGATCCCCAGGAGGGGTCACTGAAGCTTTCTTT.

The V gene is TRBV6-6, the J gene TRBJ2-5; D assignment may be TRBD1 or TRBD2 (5 bases each). V was pared by 2 bases and J by 4 bases, with 14 bases between. CDR3 length equals 15 residues. Germline CDR1 reads MNHNY; CDR2 reads SVGAGI (reference sequence). The CDR3 loop is CASSYAQGVGETQYF. CDR3 bases: TGTGCCAGCAGTTACGCCCAGGGAGTTGGAGAGACCCAGTACTTC.

This clone has ten or more counts. The V call is TRBV7-3, the J call TRBJ2-7; possibly TRBD2 for D (7 bases). The CDR3 is made up of 15 amino acids. Trimming pared 2 bases from V and 4 bases from J, leaving 15 bases between. CDR1 and CDR2 (germline): SGHTA, FQGTGA. The CDR3 loop reads CASSLLGGQGYEQYF. CDR3 coding DNA: TGTGCCAGCAGCTTACTCGGGGGGCAAGGGTACGAGCAGTACTTC.

The J gene is TRBJ2-6, the V gene TRBV5-6; D may match TRBD1 or TRBD2 (5 bases each). Trimming left V 5 bases short and J 4 bases short, with 13 bases between. Germline assignment: CDR1 SGHDT and CDR2 YYEEEE. CDR3 length: 15 residues. This CDR3 is CASRVGALGANVLTF. CDR3 DNA: TGTGCCAGCAGAGTCGGGGCTTTGGGGGCCAACGTCCTGACTTTC.

The chain recombines TRBV5-6 with TRBJ1-2; D ambiguous. CDR3 length: 13 amino acids. Germline assignment: CDR1 SGHDT and CDR2 YYEEEE. V dropped 0 bases and J dropped 2 bases, with 5 bases sitting between them. This CDR3 reads CASSLGGNYGYTF. DNA of the CDR3: TGTGCCAGCAGCTTGGGAGGGAACTATGGCTACACCTTC. Looking up the rest from reference TRBV5-6 and TRBJ1-2 gives the full variable domain: DAGVTQSPTHLIKTRGQQVTLRCSPKSGHDTVSWYQQALGQGPQFIFQYYEEEERQRGNFPDRFSGHQFPNYSSELNVNALLLGDSALYLCASSLGGNYGYTFGSGTRLTVV.

This clone was found a few times. The V call is TRBV28, the J call TRBJ1-3; D possibly corresponds to TRBD1 (5 bases). V shed 6 bases and J shed 4 bases, with 10 bases lying between them. CDR3 length equals 13 residues. CDR1 is MDHEN and CDR2 is SYDVKM in the germline V gene. CDR3 sequence: CASRDTAGNTIYF. DNA for the CDR3: TGTGCCAGCAGGGACACCGCGGGAAACACCATATATTTT.

With regard to this clone: Other nucleotide sequences from this sample produce the same CDR3. CDR3 in amino acids: CASSSSTDTQYF. As DNA, the CDR3 is TGTGCCAGCAGCTCTAGCACAGATACGCAGTATTTT. The chain recombines TRBV7-3 with TRBJ2-3; no clear D gene. Germline V CDR1 and CDR2: SGHTA, FQGTGA. Trimming shortened V by 4 bases and J by 0 bases, and 2 bases separated the two germline ends. The CDR3 has 12 amino acids.

V and J are TRBV4-1 and TRBJ2-1; D unclear. Trimming removed 0 bases at V and 8 bases at J, with 8 bases between. Germline V gene data show CDR1 as MGHRA and CDR2 as YSYEKL. This CDR3 has 13 amino acids. CDR3 loop: CASSQEEDDEQFF. The CDR3 region has the DNA TGCGCCAGCAGCCAAGAGGAAGACGATGAGCAGTTCTTC.

V gene TRBV19 combines with J gene TRBJ2-7, with 13 bases that match TRBD2. J lost 2 bases, V lost 5 bases, and 3 bases had no gene match. This CDR3 contains 15 residues. In germline, CDR1 is LNHDA, CDR2 SQIVND (reference sequence). The CDR3 is CASSPGLAGAYEQYF. The CDR3 nucleotides read TGTGCCAGTAGTCCTGGACTAGCGGGAGCCTACGAGCAGTACTTC.

This rearrangement joins TRBV18 to TRBJ2-1; D call uncertain. This CDR3 comprises 13 residues. The V end was cut by 2 bases, the J end by 4 bases, with 6 bases between. The germline CDR1 and CDR2 sequences are KGHSH and LQKENI. The CDR3 is CASSPNPYNEQFF. CDR3 nucleotides: TGTGCCAGCTCACCAAACCCGTACAATGAGCAGTTCTTC.

The rearrangement joins TRBV2 to TRBJ1-5; 8 positions agree with TRBD1. The V and J ends lost 2 bases and 7 bases, in that order; junction bases with no gene match: 7. The CDR3 runs to 15 residues. Germline V lookup: CDR1 SNHLY, CDR2 FYNNEI. In nucleotides, the CDR3 is TGTGCCAGCAGTGAATCGGCAGGGGGCCAACAGCCCCAGCATTTT. It translates to CASSESAGGQQPQHF.

The count of this clone is one. The chain joins TRBV27 to TRBJ1-5, with a weak D call TRBD1 (5 bases). V was pared by 6 bases and J by 1 base, with 19 bases between. The germline V gene has CDR1 MNHEY and CDR2 SMNVEV (reference sequence). This CDR3 is 17 amino acids long. CDR3: CASSPGPRDGSNQPQHF. CDR3 DNA sequence: TGTGCCAGCAGCCCAGGACCCCGGGACGGCAGCAATCAGCCCCAGCATTTT.

The chain couples TRBV27 to TRBJ2-3; D is undetermined. Trimming took off 1 base at V and 1 base at J, with 12 bases between the two ends. The CDR3 contains 16 residues. Germline V gives CDR1 MNHEY, CDR2 SMNVEV (reference sequence). CDR3 DNA: TGTGCCAGCAGTTTATGGGCTAGGGTGGGCACAGATACGCAGTATTTT. The encoded protein is CASSLWARVGTDTQYF.

This clone was counted once. The V and J genes are TRBV4-1 and TRBJ1-1, with unresolved D. Germline V CDR1 and CDR2: MGHRA, YSYEKL. There are 15 residues in the CDR3. V lost 0 bases to trimming and J lost 5 bases, with 13 bases between them. CDR3 in DNA: TGCGCCAGCAGCCAAGATCCCCGACGTGGGACTGAAGCTTTCTTT. Amino acid sequence: CASSQDPRRGTEAFF.

This sequence joins TRBV15 and TRBJ2-5; 9 bases match TRBD1. The trim removed 0 bases at V and 5 bases at J, leaving 7 bases unmatched. The CDR3 totals 16 residues. Per the germline V gene, CDR1 is LNHNV and CDR2 is YYDKDF (reference sequence). The CDR3 coding sequence is TGTGCCACCAGCAGAGATGGGACAGGGCGAGGGGAGACCCAGTACTTC. Its protein is CATSRDGTGRGETQYF.